This T cell receptor beta chain stems from a study of blood T cell repertoires in COVID-19 (TCRdb year 2020). About the full investigation: The collaborator samples originated in the United States, Italy and Spain and spanned the acute and convalescent phases of COVID-19. The material from the prospective study consisted of cDNA or gDNA derived from T cells, B-cell-depleted T cells, or PBMCs. Subjects who had been exposed to COVID-19, were actively infected with it, or had recovered from it provided the deeply sampled blood TCRbeta repertoires that made up the dataset. The repertoires were released in a freely available public database intended as a resource for research on the immune response to SARS-CoV-2. The samples were drawn from the first 160 participants of the ongoing ImmuneRACE study and from some 1,300 subjects provided by 6 global collaborators. A de-identified subject ID, COVID-19 status, age in years and sex were almost always included in the sample metadata. Where available, HLA class I and class II types were taken from metadata supplied by the sample provider and were not determined by assay-based typing. The paper's findings and limits, for the study overall: How much clinical and demographic metadata was included differed by source and by participant, and the metadata was provided uncurated.

The immunoSEQ Assay, a bias-controlled multiplex PCR, was used to amplify TCRbeta CDR3 regions from genomic DNA. In the paper's pipeline: Within the assay, amplification of reference gene primers was used to estimate how many nucleated cells each sample contained. Sequence reads were collapsed and filtered to measure the absolute abundance of every unique TCRbeta CDR3 rearrangement. For each sample, productive Simpson clonality was calculated as the square root of Simpson's diversity index across productive rearrangements. TCRdb carries this immuneACCESS record with in-frame sequences only. Its versions omit some clonotypes, under half of them owing to an unresolved V gene in the studies checked, with the rest unexplained. D and trimming come from the DNA, and the V and J calls and clone size come from that table. This sample gives fewer than 500,000 clones in total; about 89% of them show up just once. The ten largest account for 1% to 1.5% of the sample.

As regards this clone: This receptor's antigen is unknown. Nothing much larger sits one base from this clone, and base qualities are not available.

Enrolling through a virtual design, the prospective study's participants ranged in age from about 18 to 100 years and lived across approximately 25 United States geographic areas. In the prospective study, cohorts were assigned on the basis of participant-reported clinical history obtained from a screening survey and a study questionnaire. For ImmuneRACE Cohort 3, a participant was defined as recovered based on two consecutive negative NP/OP PCR tests, clearance by a healthcare professional, or resolution of symptoms. Mobile phlebotomists in the prospective study collected whole blood, serum and a nasopharyngeal or oropharyngeal swab from every participant. Participants in the prospective study had the option to provide additional blood draws and questionnaires over an approximately 2-month period. Blood samples from the prospective study were shipped frozen or at room temperature prior to DNA extraction.

This receptor was identified in a man aged 25-40 years who had recovered from COVID-19. The specimen was PBMCs or T cells enriched from blood (not recorded which).

The CDR3 region has the sequence CASTRTSGGGNTGELFF. The DNA is as follows: TGTGCCAGTACCAGGACTAGCGGGGGAGGGAACACCGGGGAGCTGTTTTTT. The chain links TRBV19 with TRBJ2-2, and 13 junctional nucleotides match TRBD2. The cysteine opens and the phenylalanine closes a CDR3 of 17 amino acids. Only the CDR3 DNA stays, 51 bases, in frame from base 1. The germline V gene (reference sequence) gives CDR1 as LNHDA and CDR2 as SQIVND. V is cut back by 7 bases and J by 1 base, with 6 bases in the junction unmatched.